The 26 T cell receptor beta chains given below trace back to one sample, sequenced in a study of Ad26.COV2.S vaccination and SARS-CoV-2 variants. Data came from immunoSEQ multiplex PCR; TCRdb stores just in-frame clones and leaves some out. In the table there are approximately 90,000 clones, roughly 85% of which are singletons. Here the sequenced sample was peripheral blood, taken after recovery from COVID-19. Every receptor here comes from a human donor who had recovered from COVID-19.

In nucleotides, the CDR3 is TGTGCCAGCAGCCCGAGCGGGGGGACTCACAATGAGCAGTTCTTC. It encodes CASSPSGGTHNEQFF. The V and J genes are TRBV5-4 and TRBJ2-1; TRBD2 matches 9 bases. Trimming took 4 bases from V and 5 from J; bases not matched to a gene: 7. The CDR3 covers 15 residues. In germline, CDR1 is SGHNT, CDR2 YYREEE (reference sequence).

The chain uses TRBV29-1 and TRBJ1-2; D remains ambiguous. The V and J ends lost 6 bases and 1 base respectively, with 21 bases between them. The CDR3 is made up of 16 amino acids. Germline V gives CDR1 SQVTM, CDR2 ANQGSEA. The CDR3 region is CSVIGSRISHNYGYTF. The CDR3 DNA sequence: TGCAGCGTCATTGGATCAAGAATATCGCATAACTATGGCTACACCTTC.

V and J are TRBV28 and TRBJ1-2; no firm D call. The germline gives CDR1 MDHEN, CDR2 SYDVKM. V shed 3 bases and J shed 0 bases, with 14 bases lying between them. The CDR3 spans 16 residues. The CDR3 bases are TGTGCCAGCAGTTTTAGGGTCGTGACTTCTAACTATGGCTACACCTTC. Its translation: CASSFRVVTSNYGYTF.

The chain joins TRBV14 to TRBJ2-7; D remains ambiguous. The germline V gene encodes CDR1 SGHDN and CDR2 FVKESK. V shed 0 bases and J shed 9 bases, with 18 bases lying between them. The CDR3 length is 15 residues. The CDR3: CASSQEGHSRFRQYF. The CDR3 coding sequence is TGTGCCAGCAGCCAAGAAGGGCACTCTCGGTTCCGGCAGTACTTC.

The chain carries TRBV5-4 and TRBJ1-2; no firm D call. This CDR3 contains 15 residues. Germline CDR1 SGHNT, CDR2 YYREEE (reference sequence). The ends were cut back, 1 base at V and 5 bases at J, with 15 bases in the middle. CDR3 residues: CASSLLGRSHYGYTF. CDR3 bases: TGTGCCAGCAGCTTGTTGGGAAGGTCGCATTATGGCTACACCTTC.

The rearrangement joins TRBV28 to TRBJ1-5; no reliable D call. Trimming took off 2 bases at V and 1 base at J, with 18 bases between the two ends. In germline, CDR1 is MDHEN, CDR2 SYDVKM. The CDR3 has 18 residues. CDR3 loop: CASSLGVISRGSNQPQHF. In DNA, the CDR3 is TGTGCCAGCAGTTTAGGGGTGATCTCCCGAGGGAGCAATCAGCCCCAGCATTTT.

The rearrangement uses TRBV28 and TRBJ2-2; D not resolved. The germline V and J ends were trimmed by 4 bases and 2 bases, with 14 bases remaining between them. Germline loops: CDR1 MDHEN, CDR2 SYDVKM. This CDR3 spans 16 amino acids. The CDR3 region has the DNA TGTGCCAGCAGTTGGGTTGGTGGAACTAACACCGGGGAGCTGTTTTTT. Protein: CASSWVGGTNTGELFF.

V gene TRBV9 combines with J gene TRBJ2-3; 8 positions match TRBD2. J was trimmed by 6 bases and V by 0 bases; bases with no gene match: 9. The length of the CDR3 is 16 residues. Germline V gives CDR1 SGDLS, CDR2 YYNGEE. The CDR3 bases are TGTGCCAGCAGCGTAGGGCTCAGCGGGAGAACTGATACGCAGTATTTT. Translated: CASSVGLSGRTDTQYF.

This sequence joins TRBV11-3 and TRBJ2-2; 12 positions match TRBD2. CDR1 is SGHNT, CDR2 YENEEA, per germline. The ends lost 5 bases at V and 6 bases at J; junction bases unmatched: 7. The CDR3 is made up of 16 amino acids. CDR3 sequence (DNA): TGTGCCAGCAGCGCGGGACTAGCGGGTTATCCCGGGGAGCTGTTTTTT. It encodes CASSAGLAGYPGELFF.

The rearrangement uses TRBV18 and TRBJ2-1, with unresolved D. This CDR3 has 17 residues. Germline lookup yields CDR1 KGHSH and CDR2 LQKENI. Trimming took off 4 bases at V and 0 bases at J, with 16 bases between the two ends. In nucleotides, the CDR3 is TGTGCCAGCTCACTCCGTCTAAGCGACCTCTCCTACAATGAGCAGTTCTTC. It is translated as CASSLRLSDLSYNEQFF.

This chain connects TRBV27 to TRBJ1-2; D is undetermined. The germline V gene has CDR1 MNHEY and CDR2 SMNVEV (reference sequence). The CDR3 is made up of 15 amino acids. Trimming removed 0 bases at V and 4 bases at J, with 12 bases between. The CDR3 protein is CASSLSKGGFYGYTF. The CDR3 nucleotides read TGTGCCAGCAGTTTATCGAAGGGAGGGTTCTATGGCTACACCTTC.

CDR3 in amino acids: CASSLAQGVGGYTF. The CDR3 nucleotides read TGTGCCAGCAGCTTAGCGCAGGGGGTCGGCGGCTACACCTTC. J is TRBJ1-2 and V is TRBV7-2; 7 bases are shared with TRBD1. V lost 0 bases to trimming and J lost 8 bases; unmatched junction nucleotides: 6. Germline V gene data show CDR1 as SGHTA and CDR2 as FQGNSA. The CDR3 has 14 residues. Full variable domain (remainder filled in from reference TRBV7-2 and TRBJ1-2): GAGVSQSPSNKVTEKGKDVELRCDPISGHTALYWYRQSLGQGLEFLIYFQGNSAPDKSGLPSDRFSAERTGGSVSTLTIQRTQQEDSAVYLCASSLAQGVGGYTFGSGTRLTVV.

The gene calls are TRBV6-1 and TRBJ2-7; D remains unclear. The CDR3 contains 15 residues. Germline CDR1 reads MNHNS; CDR2 reads SASEGT. V was clipped by 0 bases and J by 0 bases, with 9 bases between them. The CDR3 sequence is CASSEAVRSSYEQYF. The CDR3 DNA reads as TGTGCCAGCAGTGAAGCGGTTAGAAGCTCCTACGAGCAGTACTTC.

The chain is built from TRBV23-1 and TRBJ2-3; 8 bases are shared with TRBD2. TRBV23-1 is noted as an ORF with a role that remains uncertain. J gave up 4 bases and V 3 bases, and 12 bases lay outside the gene matches. This CDR3 region has 17 residues. DNA of the CDR3: TGCGCCAGCAGTCAGTCGGGGAGCGGGAGAGCCCCAGATACGCAGTATTTT. It specifies CASSQSGSGRAPDTQYF.

For the CDR3, the DNA is TGTGCCAGCAGTACTAGCAAGATTCAAGAGACCCAGTACTTC. Its translation: CASSTSKIQETQYF. V usage is TRBV6-5 and J usage is TRBJ2-5, with a tentative D call TRBD2 (6 bases). The CDR3 contains 14 residues. CDR1 MNHEY and CDR2 SVGAGI come from the germline V gene. V lost 5 bases to trimming and J lost 2 bases, with 12 bases between them.

This chain links TRBV6-4 with TRBJ1-5; 10 bases fit TRBD1. J was trimmed by 4 bases and V by 0 bases; bases with no gene match: 12. The CDR3 totals 19 residues. Germline loops: CDR1 MRHNA, CDR2 SNTAGT. This CDR3 reads CASSDSPGFWGQGNQPQHF. The CDR3 nucleotides are TGTGCCAGCAGTGACTCACCCGGGTTCTGGGGACAGGGGAATCAGCCCCAGCATTTT.

V and J are TRBV29-1 and TRBJ2-5, with a possible D match to TRBD1 (6 bases). CDR3 length: 15 residues. Trimming took 3 bases from V and 2 from J, leaving 16 bases between them. From germline, CDR1 is SQVTM and CDR2 ANQGSEA. CDR3 sequence (DNA): TGCAGCGTTGAGGGGGCTACCGGGGAACAAGAGACCCAGTACTTC. Translated, it gives CSVEGATGEQETQYF.

The genes are TRBV21-1 and TRBJ2-7; the table's D call TRBD2 went unverified against the DNA. TRBV21-1 is labeled a pseudogene. This CDR3 comprises 17 residues. The CDR3 DNA is TGTGCCAGCAGGACACTAGCGATACCGGGTCCTTCCTACGAGCAGTACTTC. It yields the protein CASRTLAIPGPSYEQYF.

The chain couples TRBV19 to TRBJ2-7; TRBD1 aligns across 9 bases. The CDR3 covers 14 residues. Germline V gene data show CDR1 as LNHDA and CDR2 as SQIVND (reference sequence). J lost 5 bases, V lost 4 bases, and 6 bases had no gene match. The CDR3 DNA sequence: TGTGCCAGTAGTACACGGACAGGGGCTCACGAGCAGTACTTC. Translation: CASSTRTGAHEQYF.

This chain connects TRBV3-1 (or the pseudogene TRBV3-2) to TRBJ1-1; D is unclear. V lost 3 bases and J lost 2, with 7 bases in between. Germline CDR1 is LGHDT and CDR2 is YNNKEL (reference sequence). CDR3 size: 13 residues. CDR3 in amino acids: CASSQNGNTEAFF. CDR3 nucleotides: TGTGCCAGCAGCCAGAACGGTAACACTGAAGCTTTCTTT.

The genes are TRBV5-4 and TRBJ2-1; D is ambiguous. Germline V gene lookup returns CDR1 SGHNT and CDR2 YYREEE (reference sequence). V lost 0 bases and J 0 bases, leaving 7 bases between the germline ends. The CDR3 extends over 15 amino acids. This CDR3 is CASSLDGPSYNEQFF. The CDR3 nucleotides read TGTGCCAGCAGCTTGGACGGTCCCTCCTACAATGAGCAGTTCTTC.

The chain couples TRBV19 to TRBJ2-5, with D possibly matching TRBD2 (5 bases). Germline CDR1 LNHDA, CDR2 SQIVND (reference sequence). The CDR3 totals 15 residues. Deletions cut 0 bases from V and 2 bases from J, with 10 bases between. The DNA of the CDR3 is TGTGCCAGTAGTATAGAAGAGGGTGGACAAGAGACCCAGTACTTC. It yields the protein CASSIEEGGQETQYF. Variable domain in full (rest from reference TRBV19 and TRBJ2-5): DGGITQSPKYLFRKEGQNVTLSCEQNLNHDAMYWYRQDPGQGLRLIYYSQIVNDFQKGDIAEGYSVSREKKESFPLTVTSAQKNPTAFYLCASSIEEGGQETQYFGPGTRLLVL.

The chain uses TRBV9 and TRBJ1-1; D perhaps matches TRBD1 (6 bases). Germline CDR1 reads SGDLS; CDR2 reads YYNGEE. V lost 7 bases and J lost 4, with 11 bases in between. The CDR3 sequence is 12 residues long. The CDR3 DNA reads as TGTGCCAGCGGGGGCAGTTTCACTGAAGCTTTCTTT. This codes for CASGGSFTEAFF.

The V gene is TRBV7-2, the J gene TRBJ2-3; D is possibly TRBD1 or TRBD2 (5 bases each). V lost 7 bases to trimming and J lost 0 bases, with 17 bases between them. Germline V CDR1 and CDR2: SGHTA, FQGNSA. This CDR3 contains 16 residues. The CDR3 is CASTHFGGPSTDTQYF. The CDR3 DNA is TGTGCCAGCACCCATTTTGGGGGTCCCAGCACAGATACGCAGTATTTT. Full variable domain (remainder filled in from reference TRBV7-2 and TRBJ2-3): GAGVSQSPSNKVTEKGKDVELRCDPISGHTALYWYRQSLGQGLEFLIYFQGNSAPDKSGLPSDRFSAERTGGSVSTLTIQRTQQEDSAVYLCASTHFGGPSTDTQYFGPGTRLTVL.

This clone was seen more than once but under ten times. The chain recombines TRBV3-1 (or the pseudogene TRBV3-2) with TRBJ2-5; D is perhaps TRBD2 (6 bases). The CDR3 is 14 residues long. CDR1 is LGHDT, CDR2 YNNKEL, per germline (reference sequence). Trimming pared 1 base from V and 7 bases from J, leaving 13 bases between. The CDR3 DNA follows: TGTGCCAGCAGCCAAGCTCGAAATAGCGGGACCCAGTACTTC. This encodes CASSQARNSGTQYF.

The chain joins TRBV6-2 or TRBV6-3 to TRBJ2-5, with TRBD2 matching over 7 bases. This CDR3 region has 16 residues. Germline CDR1 MNHEY, CDR2 SVGEGT. The V and J ends lost 2 bases and 5 bases, in that order; junction bases with no gene match: 11. Written as DNA, the CDR3 is TGTGCCAGCAGTTACGGGGTGTTCCGGGGGGAGGAGACCCAGTACTTC. Amino acid sequence: CASSYGVFRGEETQYF.